This T cell receptor (beta chain) is from a study of shared clonotypes between healthy human individuals. As for the study in general: CD4 naive and CD4 memory each took three plates per donor, while CD8 naive took two and CD8 memory one.

Libraries were prepared by immunoSEQ multiplex PCR; TCRdb keeps only in-frame clonotypes and omits some of them. This sample has around 2,000,000 clones; over 85% occur once, and the top ten carry around 0.13%. Points on this clone: Other DNA sequences of this sample code for an identical CDR3.

CDR3 length: 11 residues. Trimming took off 0 bases at V and 6 bases at J, with 5 bases between the two ends. The germline gives CDR1 GTSNPN, CDR2 SVGIG (reference sequence). The chain combines TRBV30 with TRBJ1-1; unclear D gene. The sample consisted of naive CD4+ T cells sorted from blood. The sample's subset: CD45RA+ positively selected. This receptor was obtained from a young man in good health. As DNA, the CDR3 is TGTGCCTGGAGTGTCGGGTCTGAAGCTTTCTTT. Its translation: CAWSVGSEAFF.